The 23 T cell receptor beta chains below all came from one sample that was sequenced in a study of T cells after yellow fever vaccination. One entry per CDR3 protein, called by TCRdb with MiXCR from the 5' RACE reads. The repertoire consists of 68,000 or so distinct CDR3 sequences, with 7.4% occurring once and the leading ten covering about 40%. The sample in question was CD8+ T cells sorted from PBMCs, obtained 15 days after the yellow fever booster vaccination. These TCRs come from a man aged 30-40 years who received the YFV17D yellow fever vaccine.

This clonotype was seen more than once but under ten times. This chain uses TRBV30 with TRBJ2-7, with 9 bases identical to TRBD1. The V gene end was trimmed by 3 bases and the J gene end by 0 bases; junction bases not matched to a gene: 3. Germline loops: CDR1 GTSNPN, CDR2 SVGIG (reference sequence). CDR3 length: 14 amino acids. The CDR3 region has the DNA TGTGCCTGGAGCCCGGGACAGGGCTCCTACGAGCAGTACTTC. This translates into CAWSPGQGSYEQYF.

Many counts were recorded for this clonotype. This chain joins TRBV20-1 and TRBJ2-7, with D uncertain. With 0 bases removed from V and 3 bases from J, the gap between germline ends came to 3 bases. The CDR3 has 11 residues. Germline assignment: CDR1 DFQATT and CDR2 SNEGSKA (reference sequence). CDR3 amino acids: CSARDSYEQYF. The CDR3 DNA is TGCAGTGCTAGAGATAGCTACGAGCAGTACTTC.

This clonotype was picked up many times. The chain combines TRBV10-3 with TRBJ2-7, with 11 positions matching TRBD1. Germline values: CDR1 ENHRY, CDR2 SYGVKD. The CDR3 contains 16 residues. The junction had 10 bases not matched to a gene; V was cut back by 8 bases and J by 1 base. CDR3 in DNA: TGTGCCATCCGAAGACCGGGACAGGGGGGTTCCTACGAGCAGTACTTC. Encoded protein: CAIRRPGQGGSYEQYF.

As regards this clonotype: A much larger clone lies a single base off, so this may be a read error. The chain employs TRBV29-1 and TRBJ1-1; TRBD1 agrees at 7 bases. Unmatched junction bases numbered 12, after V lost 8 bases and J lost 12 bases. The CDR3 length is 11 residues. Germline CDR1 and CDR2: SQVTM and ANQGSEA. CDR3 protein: CSWGLTGNSFF. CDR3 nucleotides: TGCAGCTGGGGATTGACAGGGAACTCTTTCTTT.

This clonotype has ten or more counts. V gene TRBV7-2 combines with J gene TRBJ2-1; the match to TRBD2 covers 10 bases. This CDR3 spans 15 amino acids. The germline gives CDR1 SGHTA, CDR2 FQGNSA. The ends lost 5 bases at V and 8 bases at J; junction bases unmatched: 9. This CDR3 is CASSPPSGRSYEQFF. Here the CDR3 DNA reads TGTGCCAGCAGCCCCCCTAGCGGGAGATCTTATGAGCAGTTCTTC.

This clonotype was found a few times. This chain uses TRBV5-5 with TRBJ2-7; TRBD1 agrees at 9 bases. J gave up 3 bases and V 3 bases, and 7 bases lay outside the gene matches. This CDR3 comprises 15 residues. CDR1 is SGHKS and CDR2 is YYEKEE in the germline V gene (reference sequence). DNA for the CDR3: TGTGCCAGCAGCTCACAACAGGGGGCGGGCTACGAGCAGTACTTC. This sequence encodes CASSSQQGAGYEQYF.

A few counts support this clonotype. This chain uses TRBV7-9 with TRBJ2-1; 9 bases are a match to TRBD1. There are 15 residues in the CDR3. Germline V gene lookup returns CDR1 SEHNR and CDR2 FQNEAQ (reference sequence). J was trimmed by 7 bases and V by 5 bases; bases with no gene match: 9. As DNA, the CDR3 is TGTGCCAGCAGCAGACAGGGGGGAACGTCAAATGAGCAGTTCTTC. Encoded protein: CASSRQGGTSNEQFF.

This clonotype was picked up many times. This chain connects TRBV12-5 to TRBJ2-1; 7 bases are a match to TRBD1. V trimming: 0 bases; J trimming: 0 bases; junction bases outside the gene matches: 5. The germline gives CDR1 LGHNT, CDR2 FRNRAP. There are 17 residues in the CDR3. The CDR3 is CASGLVQDRASYNEQFF. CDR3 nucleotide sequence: TGTGCTAGTGGTTTGGTACAAGACAGGGCCTCCTACAATGAGCAGTTCTTC.

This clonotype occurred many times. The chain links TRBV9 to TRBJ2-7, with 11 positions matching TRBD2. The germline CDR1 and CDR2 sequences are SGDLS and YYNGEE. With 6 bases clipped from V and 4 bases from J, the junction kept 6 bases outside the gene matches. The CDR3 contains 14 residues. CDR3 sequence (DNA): TGTGCCAGCACCACCGGGACTAGCGGATACGAGCAGTACTTC. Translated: CASTTGTSGYEQYF.

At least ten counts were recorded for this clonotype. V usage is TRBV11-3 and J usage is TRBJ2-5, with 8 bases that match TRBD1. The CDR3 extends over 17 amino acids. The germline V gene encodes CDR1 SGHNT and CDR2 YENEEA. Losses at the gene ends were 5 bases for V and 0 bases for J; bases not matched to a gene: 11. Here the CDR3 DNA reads TGTGCCAGCAGCCGCGGTCAGGACAGGGCGTACCAAGAGACCCAGTACTTC. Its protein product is CASSRGQDRAYQETQYF.

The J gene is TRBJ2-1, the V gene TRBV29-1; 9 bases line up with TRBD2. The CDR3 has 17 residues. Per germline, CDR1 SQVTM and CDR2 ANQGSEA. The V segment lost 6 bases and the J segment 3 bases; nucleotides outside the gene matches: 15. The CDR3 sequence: CSVGGRTSAGGYNEQFF. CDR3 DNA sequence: TGCAGCGTGGGGGGAAGGACTAGCGCTGGGGGCTACAATGAGCAGTTCTTC.

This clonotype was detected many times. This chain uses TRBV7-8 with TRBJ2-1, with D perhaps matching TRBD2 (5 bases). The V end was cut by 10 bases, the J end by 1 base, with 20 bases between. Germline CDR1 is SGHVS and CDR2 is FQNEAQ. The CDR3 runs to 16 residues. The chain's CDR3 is CATQGGADSSYNEQFF. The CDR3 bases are TGTGCCACCCAAGGCGGAGCGGATTCGTCCTACAATGAGCAGTTCTTC.

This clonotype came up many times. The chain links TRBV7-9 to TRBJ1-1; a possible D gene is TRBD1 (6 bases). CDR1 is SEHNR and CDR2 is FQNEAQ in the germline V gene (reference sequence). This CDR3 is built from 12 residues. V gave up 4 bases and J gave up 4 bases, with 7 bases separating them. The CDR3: CASSWGLTEAFF. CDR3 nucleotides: TGTGCCAGCAGCTGGGGGCTCACTGAAGCTTTCTTT.

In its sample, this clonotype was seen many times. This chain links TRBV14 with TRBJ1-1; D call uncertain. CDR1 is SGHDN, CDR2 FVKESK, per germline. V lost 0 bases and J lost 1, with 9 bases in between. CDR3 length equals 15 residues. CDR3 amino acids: CASSQDGFPNTEAFF. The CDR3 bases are TGTGCCAGCAGCCAAGATGGGTTTCCGAACACTGAAGCTTTCTTT. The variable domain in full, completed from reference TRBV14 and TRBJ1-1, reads EAGVTQFPSHSVIEKGQTVTLRCDPISGHDNLYWYRRVMGKEIKFLLHFVKESKQDESGMPNNRFLAERTGGTYSTLKVQPAELEDSGVYFCASSQDGFPNTEAFFGQGTRLTVV.

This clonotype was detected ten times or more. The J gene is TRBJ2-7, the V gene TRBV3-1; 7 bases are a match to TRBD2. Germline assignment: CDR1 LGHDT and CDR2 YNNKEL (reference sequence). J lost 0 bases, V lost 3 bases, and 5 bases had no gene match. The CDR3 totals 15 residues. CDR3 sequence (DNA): TGTGCCAGCAGCCATGTAAGCGGGATCTCCTACGAGCAGTACTTC. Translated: CASSHVSGISYEQYF.

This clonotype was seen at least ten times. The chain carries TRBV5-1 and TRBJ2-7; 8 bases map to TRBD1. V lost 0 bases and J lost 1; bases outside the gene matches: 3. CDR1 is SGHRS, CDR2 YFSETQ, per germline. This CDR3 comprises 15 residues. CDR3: CASSLVQGASYEQYF. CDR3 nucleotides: TGCGCCAGCAGCTTGGTCCAGGGGGCTTCCTACGAGCAGTACTTC. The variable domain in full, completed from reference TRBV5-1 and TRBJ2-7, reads KAGVTQTPRYLIKTRGQQVTLSCSPISGHRSVSWYQQTPGQGLQFLFEYFSETQRNKGNFPGRFSGRQFSNSRSEMNVSTLELGDSALYLCASSLVQGASYEQYFGPGTRLTVT.

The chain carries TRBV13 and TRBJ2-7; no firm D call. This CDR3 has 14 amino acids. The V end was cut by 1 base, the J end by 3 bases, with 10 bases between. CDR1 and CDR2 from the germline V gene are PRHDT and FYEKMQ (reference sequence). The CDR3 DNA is TGTGCCAGCAGCTTAGTCGGTGGAGACTACGAGCAGTACTTC. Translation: CASSLVGGDYEQYF.

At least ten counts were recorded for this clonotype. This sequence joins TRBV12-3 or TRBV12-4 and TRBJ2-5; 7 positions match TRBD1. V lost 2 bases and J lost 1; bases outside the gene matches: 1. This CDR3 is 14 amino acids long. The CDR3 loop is CASSLWDSQETQYF. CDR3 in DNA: TGTGCCAGCAGTTTATGGGACAGCCAAGAGACCCAGTACTTC.

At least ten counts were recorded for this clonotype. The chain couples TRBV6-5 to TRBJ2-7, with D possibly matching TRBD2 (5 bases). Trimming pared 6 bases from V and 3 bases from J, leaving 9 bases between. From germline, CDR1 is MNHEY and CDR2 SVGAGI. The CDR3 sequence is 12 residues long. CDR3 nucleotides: TGTGCCAGCAGCAAACTAGGCTACGAGCAGTACTTC. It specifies CASSKLGYEQYF.

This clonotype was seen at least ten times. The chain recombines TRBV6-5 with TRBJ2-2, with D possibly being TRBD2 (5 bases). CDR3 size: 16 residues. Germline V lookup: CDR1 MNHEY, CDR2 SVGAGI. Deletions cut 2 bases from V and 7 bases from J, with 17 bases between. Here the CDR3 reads CASSYGGRALIGELFF. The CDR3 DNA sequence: TGTGCCAGCAGTTACGGAGGCCGGGCCCTGATCGGGGAGCTGTTTTTT.

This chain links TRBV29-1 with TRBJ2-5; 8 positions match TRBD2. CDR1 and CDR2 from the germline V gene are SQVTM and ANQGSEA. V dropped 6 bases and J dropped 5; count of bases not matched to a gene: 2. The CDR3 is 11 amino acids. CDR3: CSVLAAETQYF. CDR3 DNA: TGCAGCGTACTAGCGGCCGAGACCCAGTACTTC.

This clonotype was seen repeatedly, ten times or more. The CDR3 DNA follows: TGTGCCAGCAGAGGTGTCGGATTGACGACCGGGGAGCTGTTTTTT. The encoded protein is CASRGVGLTTGELFF. The rearrangement links TRBV3-1 to TRBJ2-2; D is uncertain. The CDR3 is made up of 15 amino acids. With 6 bases removed from V and 5 bases from J, the gap between germline ends came to 16 bases. Germline assignment: CDR1 LGHDT and CDR2 YNNKEL (reference sequence).

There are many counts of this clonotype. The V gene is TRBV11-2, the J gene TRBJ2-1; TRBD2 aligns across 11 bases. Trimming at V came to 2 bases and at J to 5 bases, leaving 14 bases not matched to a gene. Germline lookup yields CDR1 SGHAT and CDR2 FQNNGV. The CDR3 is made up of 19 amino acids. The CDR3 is CASSLFPHAGTSGNNEQFF. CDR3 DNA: TGTGCCAGCAGCTTATTCCCACACGCCGGGACTAGCGGAAACAATGAGCAGTTCTTC.